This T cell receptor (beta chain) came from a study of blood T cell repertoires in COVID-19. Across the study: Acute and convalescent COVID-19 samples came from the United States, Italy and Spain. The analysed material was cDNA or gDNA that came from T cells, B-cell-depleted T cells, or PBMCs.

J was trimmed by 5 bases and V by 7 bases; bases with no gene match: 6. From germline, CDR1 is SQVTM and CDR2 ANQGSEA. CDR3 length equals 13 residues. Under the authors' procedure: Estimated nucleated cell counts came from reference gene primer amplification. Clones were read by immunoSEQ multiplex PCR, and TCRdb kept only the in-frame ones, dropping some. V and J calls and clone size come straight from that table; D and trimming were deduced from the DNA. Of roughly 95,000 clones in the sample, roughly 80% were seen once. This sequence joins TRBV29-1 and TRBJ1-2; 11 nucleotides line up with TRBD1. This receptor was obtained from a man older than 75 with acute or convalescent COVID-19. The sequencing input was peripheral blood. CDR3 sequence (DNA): TGCAGCGCCGAGGACAGGGGGCAATATGGCTACACCTTC. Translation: CSAEDRGQYGYTF.